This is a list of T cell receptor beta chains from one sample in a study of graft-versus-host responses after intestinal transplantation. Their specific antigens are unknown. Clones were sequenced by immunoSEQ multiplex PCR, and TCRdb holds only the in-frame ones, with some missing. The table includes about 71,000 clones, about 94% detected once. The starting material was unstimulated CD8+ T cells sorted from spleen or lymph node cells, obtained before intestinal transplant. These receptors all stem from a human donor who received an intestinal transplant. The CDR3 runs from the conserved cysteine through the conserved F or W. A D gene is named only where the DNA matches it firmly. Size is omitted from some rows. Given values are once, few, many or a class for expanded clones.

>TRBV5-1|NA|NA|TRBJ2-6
TGCGCCAGCAGCTTGGACGGAATTCACGCCTCTGGGGCCAACGTCCTGACTTTC
CASSLDGIHASGANVLTF
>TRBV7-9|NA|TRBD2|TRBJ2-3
TGTGCCAGCAGCTTAGAGGCGGGAGGGCCCACAGATACGCAGTATTTT
CASSLEAGGPTDTQYF
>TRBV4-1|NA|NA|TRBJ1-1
TGCGCCAGCAGTCTAGGGGGGTTCACTGAAGCTTTCTTT
CASSLGGFTEAFF
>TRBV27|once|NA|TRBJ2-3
TGTGCCAGCAGTTCCAGACTAGAGATCACAGATACGCAGTATTTT
CASSSRLEITDTQYF
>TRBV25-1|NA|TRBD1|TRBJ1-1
TGTGCCAGCACCCAAGGGAGGGGGCAGAACACTGAAGCTTTCTTT
CASTQGRGQNTEAFF
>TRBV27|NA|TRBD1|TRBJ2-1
TGTGCCAGCAGTATCGCCGGGACAGGGAACAATGAGCAGTTCTTC
CASSIAGTGNNEQFF
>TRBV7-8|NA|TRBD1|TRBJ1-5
TGTGCCAGCAGCTTAGCGGGGACAGGGGGCAATCAGCCCCAGCATTTT
CASSLAGTGGNQPQHF
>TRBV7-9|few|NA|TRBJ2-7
TGTGCCAGCAGGACGGACAGTTCAGCCTACGAGCAGTACTTC
CASRTDSSAYEQYF
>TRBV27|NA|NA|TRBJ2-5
TGTGCCAGCATCGGAAGTCCGGGGACCCAGTACTTC
CASIGSPGTQYF
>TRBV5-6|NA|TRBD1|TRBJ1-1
TGTGCCAGCAGACAAACAGGGGGAGGCACTGAAGCTTTCTTT
CASRQTGGGTEAFF
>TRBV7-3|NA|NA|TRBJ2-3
TGTGCCAGCAGCTTAGGAGTAGGAGATACGCAGTATTTT
CASSLGVGDTQYF
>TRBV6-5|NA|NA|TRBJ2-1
TGTGCCAGCAGTCCCCATGGGCTGGTTGAGCAGTTCTTC
CASSPHGLVEQFF
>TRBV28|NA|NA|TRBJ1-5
TGTGCCAGCAGTTTCATTAGACAGGACCGCAATCAGCCCCAGCATTTT
CASSFIRQDRNQPQHF
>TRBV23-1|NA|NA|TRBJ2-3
TGCGCCAGCAATCCCACAGATACGCAGTATTTT
CASNPTDTQYF
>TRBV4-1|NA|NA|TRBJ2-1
TGCGCCAGCAGCCAAGTACCGGGCGGGGCCCCCTACAATGAGCAGTTCTTC
CASSQVPGGAPYNEQFF
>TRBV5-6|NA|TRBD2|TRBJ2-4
TGTGCCAGCAGCTTTAGAATAGCGGGGACAACTGGCATTCAGTACTTC
CASSFRIAGTTGIQYF
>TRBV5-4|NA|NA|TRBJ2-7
TGTGCCAGCAGCCCCGGGGGGGCAGGGGGCTTCCACGAGCAGTACTTC
CASSPGGAGGFHEQYF
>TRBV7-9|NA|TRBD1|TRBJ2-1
TGTGCCAGCAGCTTGCGGACAGGGGTCAACAATGAGCAGTTCTTC
CASSLRTGVNNEQFF
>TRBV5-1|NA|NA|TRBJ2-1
TGCGCCAGCAGCTTGGGTAATGAGCAGTTCTTC
CASSLGNEQFF
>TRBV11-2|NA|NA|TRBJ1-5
TGTGCCAGCAGCTTAGAAACACTTAATCAGCCCCAGCATTTT
CASSLETLNQPQHF
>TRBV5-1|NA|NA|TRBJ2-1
TGCGCCAGCAGCTCCCTTTACGATGTTTACAATGAGCAGTTCTTC
CASSSLYDVYNEQFF
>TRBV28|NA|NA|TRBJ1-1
TGTGCCAGCAGTTTATCGGCAGGAACAGGGTACACTGAAGCTTTCTTT
CASSLSAGTGYTEAFF
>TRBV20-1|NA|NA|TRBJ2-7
TGCAGTGCTATTTCGCGCTACGAGCAGTACTTC
CSAISRYEQYF
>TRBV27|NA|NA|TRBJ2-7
TGTGCCAGCAGTTTATTCGGTCAGGAGTACGAGCAGTACTTC
CASSLFGQEYEQYF
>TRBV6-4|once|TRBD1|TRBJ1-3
TGTGCCAGCAGTGACCCAGGACAGGGGGCAAACACCATATATTTT
CASSDPGQGANTIYF
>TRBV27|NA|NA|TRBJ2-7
TGTGCCAGCAGTCGGGGGCACGAGCAGTACTTC
CASSRGHEQYF
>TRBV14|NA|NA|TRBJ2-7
TGTGCCAGCAGCCACATCAGGGTATACGAGCAGTACTTC
CASSHIRVYEQYF
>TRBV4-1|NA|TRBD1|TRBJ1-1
TGCGCCAGCAGCCCACTCGGAGTCAGGGGGCTATACACTGAAGCTTTCTTT
CASSPLGVRGLYTEAFF
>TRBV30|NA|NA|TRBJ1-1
TGTGCCGGGGGGAACACTGAAGCTTTCTTT
CAGGNTEAFF
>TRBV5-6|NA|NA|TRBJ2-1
TGTGCCAGCAGCTGGGGGGCTAGCGGGCAGTTCTTC
CASSWGASGQFF
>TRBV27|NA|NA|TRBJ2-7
TGTGCCAGCAGTTGGACTTATAGCTCCTACGAGCAGTACTTC
CASSWTYSSYEQYF
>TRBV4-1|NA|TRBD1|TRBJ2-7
TGCGCCAGCAGCCTTACCTCCGGGACAGGACACGAGCAGTACTTC
CASSLTSGTGHEQYF
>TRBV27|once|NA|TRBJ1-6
TGTGCCAGCGGGGGGCCCGGTGGGGCTCCCCTCCACTTT
CASGGPGGAPLHF
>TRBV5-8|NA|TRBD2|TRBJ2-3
TGTGCCAGCCAACAGTGGGTAGCGGGAGAGGGATATACGCAGTATTTT
CASQQWVAGEGYTQYF
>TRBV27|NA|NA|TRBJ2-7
TGTGCCAGCAGTTTGTCTAGTTGGTTCGAGCAGTACTTC
CASSLSSWFEQYF
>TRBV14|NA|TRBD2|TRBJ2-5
TGTGCCAGCAGCGTCAGACTAGCGGGAGAAGAGACCCAGTACTTC
CASSVRLAGEETQYF
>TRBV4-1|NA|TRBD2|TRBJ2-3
TGCGCCAGCAGCCGAGGACTAGCGGGAGTTGGAGATACGCAGTATTTT
CASSRGLAGVGDTQYF
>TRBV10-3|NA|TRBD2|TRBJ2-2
TGTGCCATCAGTGGAACTAGCGGGAGACGGAACACCGGGGAGCTGTTTTTT
CAISGTSGRRNTGELFF
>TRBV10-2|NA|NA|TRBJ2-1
TGCGCCAGCGAAGCTAGCGAAAGCTCCTACAATGAGCAGTTCTTC
CASEASESSYNEQFF
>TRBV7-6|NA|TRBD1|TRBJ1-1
TGTGCCAGCAGCCCGGGACAGCTAAACACTGAAGCTTTCTTT
CASSPGQLNTEAFF
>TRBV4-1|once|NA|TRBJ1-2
TGCGCCAGCAGCCAACCTTCCGGGAGTAACTATGGCTACACCTTC
CASSQPSGSNYGYTF
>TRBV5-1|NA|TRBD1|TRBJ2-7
TGCGCCAGCAGCTTGGTGAAGCAGGGGGCCTACGAGCAGTACTTC
CASSLVKQGAYEQYF
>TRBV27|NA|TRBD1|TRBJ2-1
TGTGCCAGCAGCCAACAACCGGGACAGGGGGCCTCCCATGAGCAGTTCTTC
CASSQQPGQGASHEQFF
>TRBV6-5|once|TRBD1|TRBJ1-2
TGTGCCAGCAGTTCCGGACAGGGGATCTCTGGCTACACCTTC
CASSSGQGISGYTF
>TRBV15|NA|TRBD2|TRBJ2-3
TGTGCCACCAGCAGATGGCGGGAGATGGTAACAGATACGCAGTATTTT
CATSRWREMVTDTQYF
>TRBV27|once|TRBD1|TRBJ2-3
TGTGCCAGCAGTTTATCCGCGGGACAGGGGATGGGAGGAGATACGCAGTATTTT
CASSLSAGQGMGGDTQYF
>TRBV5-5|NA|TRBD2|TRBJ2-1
TGTGCCAGCGGAACGACTAGCGGGAGGGCTGTGACCGAGTTCTTC
CASGTTSGRAVTEFF
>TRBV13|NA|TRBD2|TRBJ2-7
TGTGCCAGCTCAGGGAGGGAGGTTGTCTACGAGCAGTACTTC
CASSGREVVYEQYF
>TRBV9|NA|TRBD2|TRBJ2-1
TGTGCCAGCAGCTCTAGCGGGAGGTCCTACAATGAGCAGTTCTTC
CASSSSGRSYNEQFF
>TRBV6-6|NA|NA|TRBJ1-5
TGTGCCAGCAGTTACGGAGGGACGGGCAATCAGCCCCAGCATTTT
CASSYGGTGNQPQHF
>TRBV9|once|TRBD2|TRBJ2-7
TGTGCCGGCAGCGTAGGCCTCCTAGCGGGAGACGAGCAGTACTTC
CAGSVGLLAGDEQYF
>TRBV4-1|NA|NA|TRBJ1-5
TGCGCCAGCAGCCAAGACTCTTCGCAGACCAATCAGCCCCAGCATTTT
CASSQDSSQTNQPQHF
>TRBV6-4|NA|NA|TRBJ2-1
TGTGCCAGCAGTCCCCTCGGGACGGATGTTTACTCCTACAATGAGCAGTTCTTC
CASSPLGTDVYSYNEQFF
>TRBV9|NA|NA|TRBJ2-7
TGTGCCAGCAGCGGTACAGTTGACTACGAGCAGTACTTC
CASSGTVDYEQYF